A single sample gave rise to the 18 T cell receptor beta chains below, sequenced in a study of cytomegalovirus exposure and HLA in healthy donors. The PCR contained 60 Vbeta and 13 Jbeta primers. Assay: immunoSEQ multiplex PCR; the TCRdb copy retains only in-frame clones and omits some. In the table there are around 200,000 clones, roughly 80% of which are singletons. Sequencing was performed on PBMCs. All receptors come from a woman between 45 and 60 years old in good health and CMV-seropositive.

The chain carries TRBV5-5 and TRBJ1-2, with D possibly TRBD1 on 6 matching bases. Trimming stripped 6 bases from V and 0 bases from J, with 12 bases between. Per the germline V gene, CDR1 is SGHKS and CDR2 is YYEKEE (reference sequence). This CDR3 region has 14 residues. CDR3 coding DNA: TGTGCCAGCACCTACAGGGATTCTAACTATGGCTACACCTTC. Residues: CASTYRDSNYGYTF.

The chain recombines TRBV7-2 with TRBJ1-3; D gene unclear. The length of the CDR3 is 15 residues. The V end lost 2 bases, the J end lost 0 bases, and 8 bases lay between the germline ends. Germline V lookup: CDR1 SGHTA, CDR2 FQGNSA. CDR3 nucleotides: TGTGCCAGCAGCTTAAGCAGGCGCTCTGGAAACACCATATATTTT. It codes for CASSLSRRSGNTIYF.

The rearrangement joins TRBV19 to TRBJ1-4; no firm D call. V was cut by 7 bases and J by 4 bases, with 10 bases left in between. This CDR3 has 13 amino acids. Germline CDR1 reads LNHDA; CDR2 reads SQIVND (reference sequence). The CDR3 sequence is CASTRTYNEKLFF. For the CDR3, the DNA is TGTGCCAGTACCAGGACTTATAATGAAAAACTGTTTTTT. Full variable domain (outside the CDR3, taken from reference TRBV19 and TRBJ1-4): DGGITQSPKYLFRKEGQNVTLSCEQNLNHDAMYWYRQDPGQGLRLIYYSQIVNDFQKGDIAEGYSVSREKKESFPLTVTSAQKNPTAFYLCASTRTYNEKLFFGSGTQLSVL.

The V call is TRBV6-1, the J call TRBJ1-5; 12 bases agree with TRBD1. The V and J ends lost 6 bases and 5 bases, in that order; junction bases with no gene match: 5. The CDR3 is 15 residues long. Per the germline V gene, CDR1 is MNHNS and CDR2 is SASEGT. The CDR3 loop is CASSPGTGGYQPQHF. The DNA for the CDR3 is TGTGCCAGCAGCCCAGGGACAGGGGGCTATCAGCCCCAGCATTTT.

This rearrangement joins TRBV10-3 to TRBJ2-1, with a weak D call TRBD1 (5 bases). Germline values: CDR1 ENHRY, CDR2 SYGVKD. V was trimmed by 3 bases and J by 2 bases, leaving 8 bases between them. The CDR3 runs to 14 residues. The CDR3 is CAISDRVTYNEQFF. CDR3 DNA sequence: TGTGCCATCAGTGACAGGGTCACCTACAATGAGCAGTTCTTC.

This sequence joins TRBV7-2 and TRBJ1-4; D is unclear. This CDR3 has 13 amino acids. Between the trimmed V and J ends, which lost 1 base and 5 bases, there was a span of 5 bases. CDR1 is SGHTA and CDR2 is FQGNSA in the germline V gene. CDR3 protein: CASSLGANEKLFF. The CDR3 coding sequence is TGTGCCAGCAGCTTAGGGGCCAATGAAAAACTGTTTTTT.

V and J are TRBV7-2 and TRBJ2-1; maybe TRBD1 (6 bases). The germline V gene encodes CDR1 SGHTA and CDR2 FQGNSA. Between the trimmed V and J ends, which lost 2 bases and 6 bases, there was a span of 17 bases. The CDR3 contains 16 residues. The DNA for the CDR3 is TGTGCCAGCAGCTTACAGGGGCGGGTACGCGGCAATGAGCAGTTCTTC. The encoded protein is CASSLQGRVRGNEQFF.

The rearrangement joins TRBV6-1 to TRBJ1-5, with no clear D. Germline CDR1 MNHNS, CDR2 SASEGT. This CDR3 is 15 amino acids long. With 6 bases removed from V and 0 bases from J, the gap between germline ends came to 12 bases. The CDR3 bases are TGTGCCAGCAGCCTTGACATTTATAGCAATCAGCCCCAGCATTTT. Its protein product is CASSLDIYSNQPQHF.

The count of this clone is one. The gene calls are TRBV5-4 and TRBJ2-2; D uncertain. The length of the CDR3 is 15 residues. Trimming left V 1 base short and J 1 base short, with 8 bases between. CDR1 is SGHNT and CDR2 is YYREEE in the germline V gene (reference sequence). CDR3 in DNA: TGTGCCAGCAGCTTGTGGAACAGGAACACCGGGGAGCTGTTTTTT. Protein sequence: CASSLWNRNTGELFF. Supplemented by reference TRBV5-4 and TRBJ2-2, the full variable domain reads ETGVTQSPTHLIKTRGQQVTLRCSSQSGHNTVSWYQQALGQGPQFIFQYYREEENGRGNFPPRFSGLQFPNYSSELNVNALELDDSALYLCASSLWNRNTGELFFGEGSRLTVL.

This chain's CDR3 is CASRSTGGGEQYF. CDR3 bases: TGTGCCAGCAGGTCGACAGGGGGGGGCGAGCAGTACTTC. The chain employs TRBV6-5 and TRBJ2-7; 9 bases are shared with TRBD1. This CDR3 is built from 13 residues. Trimming removed 6 bases from V and 6 bases from J; junction bases left unmatched: 6. Germline assignment: CDR1 MNHEY and CDR2 SVGAGI.

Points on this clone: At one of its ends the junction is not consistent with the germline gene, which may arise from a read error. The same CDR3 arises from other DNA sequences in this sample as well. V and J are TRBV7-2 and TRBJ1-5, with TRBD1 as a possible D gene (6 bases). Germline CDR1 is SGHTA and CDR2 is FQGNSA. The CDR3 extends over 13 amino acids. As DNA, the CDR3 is TGTGCCAGCAGCATACAGGGCAACCAGCCCCAGCATTTT. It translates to CASSIQGNQPQHF.

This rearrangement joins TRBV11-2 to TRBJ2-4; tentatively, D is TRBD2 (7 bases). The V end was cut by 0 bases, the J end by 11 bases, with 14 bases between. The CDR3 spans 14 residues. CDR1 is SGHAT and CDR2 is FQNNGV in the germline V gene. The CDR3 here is CASSLDGRGGFQYF. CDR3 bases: TGTGCCAGCAGCTTAGATGGGAGGGGGGGGTTTCAGTACTTC. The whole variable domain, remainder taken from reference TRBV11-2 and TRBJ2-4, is EAGVAQSPRYKIIEKRQSVAFWCNPISGHATLYWYQQILGQGPKLLIQFQNNGVVDDSQLPKDRFSAERLKGVDSTLKIQPAKLEDSAVYLCASSLDGRGGFQYFGAGTRLSVL.

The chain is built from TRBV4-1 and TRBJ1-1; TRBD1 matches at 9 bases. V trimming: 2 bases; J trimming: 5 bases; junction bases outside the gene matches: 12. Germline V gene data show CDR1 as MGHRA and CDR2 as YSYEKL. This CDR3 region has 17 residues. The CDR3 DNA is TGCGCCAGCAGCCAACCCACCGGGACAGGGAGGGAAACTGAAGCTTTCTTT. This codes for CASSQPTGTGRETEAFF.

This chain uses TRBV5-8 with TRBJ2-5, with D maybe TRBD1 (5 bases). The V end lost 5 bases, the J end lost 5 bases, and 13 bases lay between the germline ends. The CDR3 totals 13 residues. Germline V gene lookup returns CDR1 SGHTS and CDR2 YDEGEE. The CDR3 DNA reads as TGTGCCAGCAGACAGGACCCTGGGGAGACCCAGTACTTC. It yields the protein CASRQDPGETQYF.

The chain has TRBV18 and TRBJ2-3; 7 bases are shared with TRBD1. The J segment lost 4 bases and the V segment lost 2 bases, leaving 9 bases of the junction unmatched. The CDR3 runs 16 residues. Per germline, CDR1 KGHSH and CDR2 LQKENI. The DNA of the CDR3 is TGTGCCAGCTCACCATCAGGGGGAAGAGGGGCAGATACGCAGTATTTT. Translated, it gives CASSPSGGRGADTQYF.

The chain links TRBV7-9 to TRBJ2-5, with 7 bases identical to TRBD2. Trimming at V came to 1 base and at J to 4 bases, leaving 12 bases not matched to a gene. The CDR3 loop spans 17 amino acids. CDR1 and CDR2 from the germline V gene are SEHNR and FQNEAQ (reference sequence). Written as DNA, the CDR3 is TGTGCCAGCAGCTTAGGAAGGCAGCGGGGTTTACCAGAGACCCAGTACTTC. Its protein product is CASSLGRQRGLPETQYF.

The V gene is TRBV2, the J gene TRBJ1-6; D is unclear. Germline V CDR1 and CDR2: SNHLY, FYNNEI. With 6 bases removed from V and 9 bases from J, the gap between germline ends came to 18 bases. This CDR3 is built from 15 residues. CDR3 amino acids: CASRLEYGEFSPLHF. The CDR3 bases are TGTGCCAGCAGACTAGAATACGGGGAGTTTTCACCCCTCCACTTT.

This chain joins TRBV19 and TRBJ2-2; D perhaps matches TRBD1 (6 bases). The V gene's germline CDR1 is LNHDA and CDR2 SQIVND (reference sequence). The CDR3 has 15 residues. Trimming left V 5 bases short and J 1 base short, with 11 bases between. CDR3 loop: CASSAPGQNTGELFF. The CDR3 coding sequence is TGTGCCAGTAGTGCACCGGGACAGAACACCGGGGAGCTGTTTTTT.